This T cell receptor beta chain was sequenced for a study of cytomegalovirus exposure and HLA in healthy donors. The wider study: The 90 to 150 validation repertoires used a platform that matched the one used for the 550 to 800 first-cohort repertoires, as a later analysis reported. Points from the study as a whole: First-cohort TCR clusters tended to co-occur in the 90 to 150 validation repertoires, a later analysis found. A few chains tied to CMV proved CMV antigen-specific in vitro. The classifier reportedly diagnosed cytomegalovirus status with high specificity and sensitivity.

The table came from immunoSEQ multiplex PCR; TCRdb's copy has only in-frame clones and leaves some out. The sample carries around 230,000 clones, 75% to 90% recorded once. The CDR3 loop spans 15 amino acids. Trimming at V came to 7 bases and at J to 6 bases, leaving 10 bases not matched to a gene. Germline values: CDR1 MDHEN, CDR2 SYDVKM. Regarding this clone: The antigen remains undetermined.

Material: PBMCs. This sequence joins TRBV28 and TRBJ2-1, with TRBD1 identical over 9 bases. The receptor was isolated from a woman aged 25 to 39 in good health and CMV-seropositive. The CDR3 sequence: CASIPPGQGGNEQFF. The CDR3, as DNA: TGTGCCAGCATCCCCCCGGGACAGGGTGGCAATGAGCAGTTCTTC.